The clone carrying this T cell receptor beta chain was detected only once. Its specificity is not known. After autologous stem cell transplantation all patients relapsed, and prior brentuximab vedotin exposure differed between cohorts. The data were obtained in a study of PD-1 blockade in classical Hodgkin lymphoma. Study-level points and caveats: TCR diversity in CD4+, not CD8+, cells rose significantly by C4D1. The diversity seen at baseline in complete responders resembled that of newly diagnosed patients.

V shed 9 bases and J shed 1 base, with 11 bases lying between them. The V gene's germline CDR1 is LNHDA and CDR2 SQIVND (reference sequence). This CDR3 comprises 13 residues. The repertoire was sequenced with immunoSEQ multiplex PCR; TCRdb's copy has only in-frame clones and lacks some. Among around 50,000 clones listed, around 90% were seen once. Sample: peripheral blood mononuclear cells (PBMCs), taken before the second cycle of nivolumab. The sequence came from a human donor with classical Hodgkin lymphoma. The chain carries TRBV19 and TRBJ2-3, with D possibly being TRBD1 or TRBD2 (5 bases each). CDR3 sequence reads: CARLRGGTDTQYF. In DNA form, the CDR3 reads TGTGCCAGGCTGAGGGGTGGCACAGATACGCAGTATTTT.